One TCR beta chain is described in this entry. Antigen: not known. This record comes from a study of beta chain features in type 1 diabetes. Study outcomes and limitations: Individuals with type 1 diabetes displayed fewer insertions and more deletions at VDJ junctions. TCRB CDR3s from Type 1 diabetes patients were moderately but significantly shorter in all four CD4+ subsets.

All of the isolated RNA was reverse transcribed, so expressed TCRB transcripts were sequenced. Assay: immunoSEQ multiplex PCR; the TCRdb copy retains only in-frame clones and omits some. The sample records over 150,000 clones, around 7.8% being singletons. V lost 7 bases to trimming and J lost 6 bases; unmatched junction nucleotides: 9. The CDR3 totals 14 residues. The germline CDR1 and CDR2 sequences are LNHDA and SQIVND (reference sequence). The sequenced sample was central memory CD4+ T cells from blood. This receptor was identified in a woman in her forties with type 1 diabetes. The chain couples TRBV19 to TRBJ1-2; TRBD1 matches at 9 bases. CDR3 nucleotide sequence: TGTGCCAGTACCGACCGGGACAGGGTGCATGGCTACACCTTC. Translated, it gives CASTDRDRVHGYTF. The variable domain in full, with the rest retrieved from reference TRBV19 and TRBJ1-2, is DGGITQSPKYLFRKEGQNVTLSCEQNLNHDAMYWYRQDPGQGLRLIYYSQIVNDFQKGDIAEGYSVSREKKESFPLTVTSAQKNPTAFYLCASTDRDRVHGYTFGSGTRLTVV.